Presented here are 22 T cell receptor beta chains from one specimen sequenced in a study of blood T cell repertoires in COVID-19 (dated by TCRdb to 2019 to 2021). Library construction relied on the immunoSEQ multiplex PCR assay. The table comes from immuneACCESS by way of TCRdb, which keeps in-frame sequences with V and J called. Part of the clones is missing from these tables; in studies checked, under half for an unresolved V gene and the rest for unknown reasons. The sample table lists about 27,000 clones, around 90% of them with a count of one. About a sixth of the sample goes to the ten largest clones. The sample comprised peripheral blood. These receptors all stem from a human donor with active COVID-19. The donor label of this sample is uncertain.

V and J are TRBV27 and TRBJ2-7, with D tentatively TRBD2 (6 bases). V lost 10 bases to trimming and J lost 0 bases, with 13 bases between them. CDR3 length: 13 amino acids. Germline V gives CDR1 MNHEY, CDR2 SMNVEV (reference sequence). In nucleotides, the CDR3 is TGTGCCACCCGGGGGTGGGACTCCTACGAGCAGTACTTC. Translation gives CATRGWDSYEQYF.

The rearrangement joins TRBV29-1 to TRBJ1-4; D may be TRBD1 (5 bases). Germline V gene sequence: CDR1 SQVTM, CDR2 ANQGSEA. The CDR3 is made up of 14 amino acids. V lost 5 bases to trimming and J lost 2 bases, with 12 bases between them. This chain's CDR3 is CSVSPGVTNEKLFF. The CDR3 DNA follows: TGCAGCGTTTCCCCGGGGGTGACTAATGAAAAACTGTTTTTT.

The chain has TRBV13 and TRBJ1-1; D remains unclear. CDR3 size: 12 residues. V lost 3 bases and J lost 5, with 7 bases in between. The V gene's germline CDR1 is PRHDT and CDR2 FYEKMQ (reference sequence). The CDR3 DNA is TGTGCCAGCAGCTTCGGGGTTACTGAAGCTTTCTTT. Translated, it gives CASSFGVTEAFF.

This clone was seen once. The sample holds other DNA sequences that translate to the same CDR3. The rearrangement links TRBV6-5 to TRBJ1-2, with TRBD1 as a possible D gene (5 bases). From germline, CDR1 is MNHEY and CDR2 SVGAGI. V lost 3 bases to trimming and J lost 2 bases, with 7 bases between them. CDR3 length equals 13 residues. The CDR3 loop is CASSYSGNYGYTF. The CDR3 DNA is TGTGCCAGCAGTTATTCAGGGAACTATGGCTACACCTTC.

The chain combines TRBV5-1 with TRBJ2-1; D uncertain. The V end was cut by 6 bases, the J end by 5 bases, with 6 bases between. There are 11 residues in the CDR3. The V gene's germline CDR1 is SGHRS and CDR2 YFSETQ. For the CDR3, the DNA is TGCGCCAGCACCCCGGACAATGAGCAGTTCTTC. This codes for CASTPDNEQFF.

The V call is TRBV30, the J call TRBJ1-3; 8 bases agree with TRBD1. The V segment lost 3 bases and the J segment 4 bases; nucleotides outside the gene matches: 5. From germline, CDR1 is GTSNPN and CDR2 SVGIG (reference sequence). The CDR3 spans 14 residues. Here the CDR3 reads CAWSVTGGGNTIYF. As DNA, the CDR3 is TGTGCCTGGAGCGTCACAGGGGGGGGAAACACCATATATTTT.

The chain uses TRBV5-4 and TRBJ2-5; 13 bases map to TRBD2. The germline gives CDR1 SGHNT, CDR2 YYREEE (reference sequence). This CDR3 is built from 16 residues. With 1 base clipped from V and 5 bases from J, the junction kept 5 bases outside the gene matches. In DNA, the CDR3 is TGTGCCAGCAGCTTGCGACTAGCGGGGGGCGCGGAGACCCAGTACTTC. It encodes CASSLRLAGGAETQYF. Based on the CDR3 plus reference TRBV5-4 and TRBJ2-5, the full variable domain is ETGVTQSPTHLIKTRGQQVTLRCSSQSGHNTVSWYQQALGQGPQFIFQYYREEENGRGNFPPRFSGLQFPNYSSELNVNALELDDSALYLCASSLRLAGGAETQYFGPGTRLLVL.

J is TRBJ2-5 and V is TRBV5-4; D unresolved. The CDR3 totals 15 residues. The V end was cut by 0 bases, the J end by 1 base, with 10 bases between. Germline CDR1 and CDR2: SGHNT and YYREEE (reference sequence). The CDR3 DNA sequence: TGTGCCAGCAGCTTGGGTGGCTTGGCCCAAGAGACCCAGTACTTC. Protein: CASSLGGLAQETQYF. The whole variable domain, remainder taken from reference TRBV5-4 and TRBJ2-5, is ETGVTQSPTHLIKTRGQQVTLRCSSQSGHNTVSWYQQALGQGPQFIFQYYREEENGRGNFPPRFSGLQFPNYSSELNVNALELDDSALYLCASSLGGLAQETQYFGPGTRLLVL.

This chain uses TRBV18 with TRBJ2-5; 9 nucleotides line up with TRBD1. Germline V CDR1 and CDR2: KGHSH, LQKENI. The junction had 4 bases not matched to a gene; V was cut back by 6 bases and J by 2 bases. CDR3 length: 14 amino acids. CDR3 protein: CASSRDRAQETQYF. In nucleotides, the CDR3 is TGTGCCAGCTCTCGGGACAGGGCTCAAGAGACCCAGTACTTC.

The J gene is TRBJ1-1, the V gene TRBV2; the D gene is possibly TRBD1 (5 bases). CDR3 length: 13 residues. Germline V gene lookup returns CDR1 SNHLY and CDR2 FYNNEI. The ends were cut back, 6 bases at V and 1 base at J, with 9 bases in the middle. The CDR3 sequence is CASSNDRNTEAFF. CDR3 in DNA: TGTGCCAGCAGCAACGACAGGAACACTGAAGCTTTCTTT.

The rearrangement joins TRBV3-1 (or the pseudogene TRBV3-2) to TRBJ2-5; the D is unclear. The CDR3 length is 15 residues. V was cut by 1 base and J by 1 base, with 10 bases left in between. CDR1 is LGHDT and CDR2 is YNNKEL in the germline V gene (reference sequence). The CDR3 DNA reads TGTGCCAGCAGCCAAGTCGGGTTGTTCCAAGAGACCCAGTACTTC. Translation: CASSQVGLFQETQYF.

V gene TRBV13 combines with J gene TRBJ2-1; possibly TRBD2 for D (5 bases). Per the germline V gene, CDR1 is PRHDT and CDR2 is FYEKMQ (reference sequence). The ends were cut back, 1 base at V and 2 bases at J, with 9 bases in the middle. The CDR3 covers 15 residues. The CDR3 region is CASSLVGAPYNEQFF. Here the CDR3 DNA reads TGTGCCAGCAGCTTAGTGGGAGCGCCCTACAATGAGCAGTTCTTC.

The chain has TRBV9 and TRBJ1-1, with a tentative D call TRBD1 (5 bases). Germline CDR1 and CDR2: SGDLS and YYNGEE. CDR3 length equals 14 residues. V was clipped by 1 base and J by 2 bases, with 9 bases between them. The CDR3 sequence is CASSVRGANTEAFF. In DNA form, the CDR3 reads TGTGCCAGCAGCGTAAGGGGCGCCAACACTGAAGCTTTCTTT.

The chain is built from TRBV28 and TRBJ2-7; D is uncertain. The V and J ends lost 5 bases and 2 bases respectively, with 13 bases between them. In germline, CDR1 is MDHEN, CDR2 SYDVKM. The CDR3 runs 14 residues. DNA for the CDR3: TGTGCCAGCAGTCTCCTTCGCGCACCCTACGAGCAGTACTTC. Translated, it gives CASSLLRAPYEQYF.

The rearrangement links TRBV2 to TRBJ2-3; 10 bases are shared with TRBD2. The CDR3 runs 16 residues. Germline loops: CDR1 SNHLY, CDR2 FYNNEI. V was pared by 6 bases and J by 0 bases, with 6 bases of the junction left unmatched. The CDR3 sequence: CASRQLAGPSTDTQYF. DNA for the CDR3: TGTGCCAGCAGACAACTAGCGGGGCCTAGCACAGATACGCAGTATTTT. The whole variable domain, filled in from reference TRBV2 and TRBJ2-3, reads EPEVTQTPSHQVTQMGQEVILRCVPISNHLYFYWYRQILGQKVEFLVSFYNNEISEKSEIFDDQFSVERPDGSNFTLKIRSTKLEDSAMYFCASRQLAGPSTDTQYFGPGTRLTVL.

The chain carries TRBV12-3 or TRBV12-4 and TRBJ2-7; maybe TRBD2 (6 bases). V dropped 3 bases and J dropped 7 bases, with 13 bases sitting between them. CDR3 length: 13 amino acids. This CDR3 reads CASSLWAGNEQYF. Written as DNA, the CDR3 is TGTGCCAGCAGTTTGTGGGCGGGGAATGAGCAGTACTTC.

This chain uses TRBV7-9 with TRBJ1-2, with 7 bases lining up with TRBD1. This CDR3 has 16 residues. Germline V lookup: CDR1 SEHNR, CDR2 FQNEAQ (reference sequence). V trimming: 4 bases; J trimming: 3 bases; junction bases outside the gene matches: 11. The CDR3 region is CASSSLIQGSDYGYTF. CDR3 coding DNA: TGTGCCAGCAGCTCATTAATACAGGGGAGCGACTATGGCTACACCTTC.

The chain carries TRBV7-9 and TRBJ1-5; a weak D match, TRBD1 (6 bases). Trimming pared 5 bases from V and 7 bases from J, leaving 21 bases between. Germline V gene data show CDR1 as SEHNR and CDR2 as FQNEAQ (reference sequence). CDR3 length: 16 amino acids. CDR3 DNA sequence: TGTGCCAGCAGCCCTGCGGCAGGGGCTCGCGACCAGCCCCAGCATTTT. Translating it yields CASSPAAGARDQPQHF.

This chain uses TRBV18 with TRBJ2-7; the match to TRBD2 covers 9 bases. This CDR3 is 15 amino acids long. Germline V gene lookup returns CDR1 KGHSH and CDR2 LQKENI. Unmatched junction bases numbered 5, after V lost 3 bases and J lost 2 bases. The CDR3 spells CASSPVPSGTYEQYF. Here the CDR3 DNA reads TGTGCCAGCTCACCCGTGCCTAGCGGGACCTACGAGCAGTACTTC.

CDR3 residues: CASCPGTSGYEQYF. Written as DNA, the CDR3 is TGTGCCAGCTGCCCCGGGACTAGCGGCTACGAGCAGTACTTC. The rearrangement joins TRBV3-1 (or the pseudogene TRBV3-2) to TRBJ2-7; 11 bases agree with TRBD2. CDR1 is LGHDT and CDR2 is YNNKEL in the germline V gene (reference sequence). This CDR3 is 14 amino acids long. V lost 8 bases to trimming and J lost 3 bases; unmatched junction nucleotides: 6.

The J gene is TRBJ2-5, the V gene TRBV18; possible D gene TRBD2, 6 bases. V was shortened by 2 bases and J by 5 bases, with 12 bases between the two germline ends. CDR3 length equals 14 residues. Germline lookup yields CDR1 KGHSH and CDR2 LQKENI. The CDR3 sequence: CASSPTPGEETQYF. CDR3 coding DNA: TGTGCCAGCTCACCAACTCCGGGGGAGGAGACCCAGTACTTC. The full variable domain, rest sourced from reference TRBV18 and TRBJ2-5, is NAGVMQNPRHLVRRRGQEARLRCSPMKGHSHVYWYRQLPEEGLKFMVYLQKENIIDESGMPKERFSAEFPKEGPSILRIQQVVRGDSAAYFCASSPTPGEETQYFGPGTRLLVL.

V is TRBV2 and J is TRBJ2-4; TRBD1 might be the D (8 bases). Germline loops: CDR1 SNHLY, CDR2 FYNNEI. V was pared by 5 bases and J by 7 bases, with 12 bases between. The length of the CDR3 is 13 residues. CDR3 in amino acids: CASSSQGGNIQYF. CDR3 in DNA: TGTGCCAGCAGTTCACAGGGGGGGAACATTCAGTACTTC.